The T cell receptor (beta chain) described here comes from a study of cytomegalovirus exposure and HLA in healthy donors. Study outcomes and limitations: The study labeled 150 or so TCR beta chains cytomegalovirus-associated. The authors considered a cluster of highly shared sequence variants likely to be a sequencing artifact. A later analysis found common viral pathogens apparently linked to several of the most significant clusters.

Germline trimming cut 5 bases from V and 4 bases from J; bases unmatched to any gene: 3. The germline gives CDR1 MNHEY, CDR2 SMNVEV (reference sequence). This CDR3 spans 13 amino acids. In the PCR, 60 Vbeta and 13 Jbeta primers were used. As processed by the authors: Approximately 79 million unique TCR beta chains, 9.5 million to 11 million of them shared, were counted by a later analysis. The table came from immunoSEQ multiplex PCR; TCRdb's copy has only in-frame clones and leaves some out. The DNA was the basis for D and trimming; V, J and clone size are from that table. The sample holds approximately 88,000 clones, roughly 72% seen once. On this clone itself: The antigen is unknown.

The receptor was isolated from a man aged 30 to 39 in good health and CMV-seropositive. The V gene is TRBV27, the J gene TRBJ1-2, with TRBD1 matching over 8 bases. Material for sequencing was PBMCs. CDR3 protein: CASSRQGSYGYTF. Written as DNA, the CDR3 is TGTGCCAGCAGTCGACAGGGGTCCTATGGCTACACCTTC.